This T cell receptor (beta chain) was observed in a study of beta chain features in type 1 diabetes. Germline loops: CDR1 SGHVS, CDR2 FNYEAQ. This CDR3 has 15 amino acids. V lost 8 bases to trimming and J lost 5 bases; unmatched junction nucleotides: 14. The whole isolated RNA underwent reverse transcription, so sequencing captured expressed TCRB transcripts. The repertoire was sequenced with immunoSEQ multiplex PCR; TCRdb's copy has only in-frame clones and lacks some. The table has about 320,000 clones, 11% to 15% seen once. The clonotype comes from a man aged 25 to 40 in good health. Sequencing input: central memory CD4+ T cells from blood. This chain links TRBV7-6 with TRBJ2-5; 7 bases are a match to TRBD1. The CDR3 loop reads CASAEPGQFLETQYF. The CDR3 DNA reads TGTGCCAGCGCGGAACCGGGACAGTTTTTGGAGACCCAGTACTTC.